The 20 T cell receptor beta chains below were found in one sample sequenced in a study of identical twins. MiXCR, run by TCRdb on the 5' RACE reads, gives a single entry per CDR3 protein. This sample has about 720,000 distinct CDR3 sequences, with about 20% found just once. This sample was shared with a second study, whose subject was T cells expressing NK-cell markers.

The sample was PBMCs. These receptor sequences come from a woman under 30 in good health.

The genes are TRBV23-1 and TRBJ2-1; TRBD2 matches at 9 bases. TRBV23-1 is assigned to the ORF class and has an uncertain function. V shed 5 bases, J shed 5 bases, and the junction held 4 bases outside the gene matches. The CDR3 contains 14 residues. The CDR3 nucleotides read TGCGCCAGCAGTGCCTTAGCGGGGGACAATGAGCAGTTCTTC. It specifies CASSALAGDNEQFF.

This clonotype was observed a few times. This rearrangement joins TRBV5-1 to TRBJ1-1, with D unclear. This CDR3 region has 14 residues. Trimming removed 0 bases from V and 4 bases from J, with 10 bases in between. Germline V gene lookup returns CDR1 SGHRS and CDR2 YFSETQ. CDR3 DNA: TGCGCCAGCAGCTTGGGGGAAGAGACCACTGAAGCTTTCTTT. This codes for CASSLGEETTEAFF.

The chain is built from TRBV14 and TRBJ2-1; D is unresolved. The CDR3 sequence is 13 residues long. CDR1 and CDR2 from the germline V gene are SGHDN and FVKESK. V lost 0 bases and J 3 bases, leaving 3 bases between the germline ends. The CDR3 loop reads CASSQDDYNEQFF. The DNA for the CDR3 is TGTGCCAGCAGCCAAGACGACTACAATGAGCAGTTCTTC. The whole variable domain, remainder taken from reference TRBV14 and TRBJ2-1, is EAGVTQFPSHSVIEKGQTVTLRCDPISGHDNLYWYRRVMGKEIKFLLHFVKESKQDESGMPNNRFLAERTGGTYSTLKVQPAELEDSGVYFCASSQDDYNEQFFGPGTRLTVL.

The gene calls are TRBV10-3 and TRBJ2-2; 7 bases align to TRBD2. The CDR3 has 14 amino acids. Germline loops: CDR1 ENHRY, CDR2 SYGVKD. V trimming: 6 bases; J trimming: 5 bases; junction bases outside the gene matches: 6. The CDR3 DNA follows: TGTGCCATCAGCGAAGCGGGACTAACCGGGGAGCTGTTTTTT. Amino acid sequence: CAISEAGLTGELFF.

The chain carries TRBV20-1 and TRBJ2-7, with TRBD2 identical over 7 bases. The CDR3 runs 11 residues. Germline V gene sequence: CDR1 DFQATT, CDR2 SNEGSKA (reference sequence). CDR3 sequence: CSGRIFYEQYF. For the CDR3, the DNA is TGCAGCGGGAGGATCTTTTACGAGCAGTACTTC.

This clonotype was seen many times. The genes are TRBV7-9 and TRBJ2-5; no reliable D call. The CDR3 runs to 14 residues. V dropped 0 bases and J dropped 5 bases, with 10 bases sitting between them. Germline V gene lookup returns CDR1 SEHNR and CDR2 FQNEAQ (reference sequence). This CDR3 reads CASSLASSRETQYF. In DNA, the CDR3 is TGTGCCAGCAGCTTAGCGTCCAGCAGGGAGACCCAGTACTTC.

The CDR3 region has the DNA TGTGCCAGCAGTTGGATCGGGACTAGCGGATCCAATGAGCAGTTCTTC. The encoded protein is CASSWIGTSGSNEQFF. The chain recombines TRBV27 with TRBJ2-1, with TRBD2 matching over 11 bases. The germline V gene has CDR1 MNHEY and CDR2 SMNVEV (reference sequence). The CDR3 consists of 16 residues. The V segment lost 4 bases and the J segment 6 bases; nucleotides outside the gene matches: 8.

This clonotype came up a few times. V usage is TRBV9 and J usage is TRBJ2-5, with a possible D match to TRBD2 (5 bases). CDR1 is SGDLS, CDR2 YYNGEE, per germline. V lost 1 base, J lost 5 bases, and 9 bases lay in between. This CDR3 is 13 amino acids long. The CDR3 spells CASSVHAGETQYF. Written as DNA, the CDR3 is TGTGCCAGCAGCGTACACGCGGGCGAGACCCAGTACTTC.

The rearrangement uses TRBV7-9 and TRBJ2-2, with D unclear. The CDR3 covers 12 residues. The germline V gene encodes CDR1 SEHNR and CDR2 FQNEAQ (reference sequence). V shed 3 bases and J shed 6 bases, with 5 bases lying between them. This CDR3 is CASSFKAGELFF. CDR3 DNA sequence: TGTGCCAGCAGCTTCAAGGCCGGGGAGCTGTTTTTT.

This clonotype appeared once. This chain links TRBV6-1 with TRBJ2-5; D unresolved. The CDR3 has 15 residues. The germline gives CDR1 MNHNS, CDR2 SASEGT. V was clipped by 3 bases and J by 2 bases, with 13 bases between them. The CDR3 DNA is TGTGCCAGCAGTGAGCACCCCGTGACGCAAGAGACCCAGTACTTC. It yields the protein CASSEHPVTQETQYF.

The chain combines TRBV6-2 or TRBV6-3 with TRBJ2-1, with D unclear. The CDR3 totals 12 residues. V gave up 0 bases and J gave up 13 bases, with 10 bases separating them. Germline V gene lookup returns CDR1 MNHEY and CDR2 SVGEGT. This CDR3 is CASSYSRFGQFF. CDR3 DNA sequence: TGTGCCAGCAGTTACTCCAGGTTTGGACAGTTCTTC.

This clonotype has more than one count but fewer than ten. The genes are TRBV20-1 and TRBJ2-5; D gene uncertain. The CDR3 is 12 residues long. V lost 2 bases and J lost 2, with 6 bases in between. Germline CDR1 reads DFQATT; CDR2 reads SNEGSKA (reference sequence). As DNA, the CDR3 is TGCAGTGCTAGACAGAGGCAAGAGACCCAGTACTTC. Its protein product is CSARQRQETQYF.

The rearrangement uses TRBV10-3 and TRBJ2-1, with no clear D. V lost 3 bases to trimming and J lost 7 bases, with 13 bases between them. The CDR3 has 14 amino acids. Germline V gene lookup returns CDR1 ENHRY and CDR2 SYGVKD. The CDR3 nucleotides are TGTGCCATCAGTGATTCGGCAGGTCGGAATGAGCAGTTCTTC. This codes for CAISDSAGRNEQFF.

This clonotype was picked up a small number of times. V is TRBV20-1 and J is TRBJ2-3; D is unresolved. The CDR3 spans 14 residues. V lost 0 bases and J lost 6, with 13 bases in between. CDR1 DFQATT and CDR2 SNEGSKA come from the germline V gene (reference sequence). The CDR3 protein is CSARDLNIRDTQYF. The CDR3 coding sequence is TGCAGTGCTAGAGATCTTAATATTCGGGATACGCAGTATTTT.

This clonotype was observed a few times. This chain links TRBV27 with TRBJ2-7, with 10 bases that match TRBD1. Looked up from germline, CDR1 is MNHEY and CDR2 is SMNVEV (reference sequence). The CDR3 has 13 amino acids. Trimming took 4 bases from V and 13 from J; bases not matched to a gene: 10. The CDR3 spells CASSSDAGTGEYF. CDR3 DNA sequence: TGTGCCAGCAGTTCTGACGCCGGGACAGGGGAATACTTC.

The chain joins TRBV6-1 to TRBJ2-3; perhaps TRBD1 as D (5 bases). Per the germline V gene, CDR1 is MNHNS and CDR2 is SASEGT. The CDR3 runs to 15 residues. The V end was cut by 8 bases, the J end by 0 bases, with 15 bases between. The CDR3 DNA reads TGTGCCAGCTCAAAGCAGACAGAAAGCACAGATACGCAGTATTTT. Encoded protein: CASSKQTESTDTQYF.

This chain uses TRBV19 with TRBJ2-1, with D tentatively TRBD1 (5 bases). CDR3 length equals 14 residues. Per the germline V gene, CDR1 is LNHDA and CDR2 is SQIVND (reference sequence). V lost 6 bases, J lost 12 bases, and 21 bases lay in between. The CDR3 DNA follows: TGTGCCAGTAGGAGCAGACAGCTCCTTTATGGGCAGTTCTTC. Translation gives CASRSRQLLYGQFF.

The V and J genes are TRBV15 and TRBJ1-2, with D perhaps TRBD1 (6 bases). Germline CDR1 reads LNHNV; CDR2 reads YYDKDF (reference sequence). Trimming took 1 base from V and 3 from J, leaving 6 bases between them. The CDR3 spans 13 residues. The CDR3 DNA is TGTGCCACCAGCAGAGGACAGGACTATGGCTACACCTTC. Its protein is CATSRGQDYGYTF.

J is TRBJ2-2 and V is TRBV20-1; D is possibly TRBD1 (6 bases). V lost 3 bases, J lost 4 bases, and 15 bases lay in between. Per germline, CDR1 DFQATT and CDR2 SNEGSKA (reference sequence). CDR3 size: 15 residues. The DNA for the CDR3 is TGCAGTGCTAGTTCCAGGGGTAGAGTCACCGGGGAGCTGTTTTTT. It yields the protein CSASSRGRVTGELFF.

The CDR3 nucleotides read TGTGCCAGCAGGCCGGGACTAGCGGTCTGGAGCTCCTACAATGAGCAGTTCTTC. Amino acids: CASRPGLAVWSSYNEQFF. The chain carries TRBV6-2 or TRBV6-3 and TRBJ2-1; 11 bases line up with TRBD2. CDR1 is MNHEY and CDR2 is SVGEGT in the germline V gene. V lost 6 bases, J lost 0 bases, and 10 bases stayed unmatched. The CDR3 contains 18 residues.